In its sample, the clone carrying this T cell receptor beta chain was seen many times. The sample originates from a study of CD8 T cells in ankylosing spondylitis. V lost 9 bases and J lost 2, with 17 bases in between. Looked up from germline, CDR1 is SNHLY and CDR2 is FYNNEI. This CDR3 contains 15 residues. TCRdb processed the 5' RACE reads anew with MiXCR; each CDR3 protein has one entry. This table holds approximately 100,000 distinct CDR3 sequences, about 25% found once. The TCR originated in a male donor with ankylosing spondylitis. The sequencing input was synovial fluid, either unsorted or a sorted T cell fraction (not recorded which). V and J are TRBV2 and TRBJ2-1, with a tentative D call TRBD1 (6 bases). CDR3 region: CARRGPRGAYNEQFF. The CDR3 DNA sequence: TGTGCCAGAAGGGGCCCCAGGGGCGCCTACAATGAGCAGTTCTTC.